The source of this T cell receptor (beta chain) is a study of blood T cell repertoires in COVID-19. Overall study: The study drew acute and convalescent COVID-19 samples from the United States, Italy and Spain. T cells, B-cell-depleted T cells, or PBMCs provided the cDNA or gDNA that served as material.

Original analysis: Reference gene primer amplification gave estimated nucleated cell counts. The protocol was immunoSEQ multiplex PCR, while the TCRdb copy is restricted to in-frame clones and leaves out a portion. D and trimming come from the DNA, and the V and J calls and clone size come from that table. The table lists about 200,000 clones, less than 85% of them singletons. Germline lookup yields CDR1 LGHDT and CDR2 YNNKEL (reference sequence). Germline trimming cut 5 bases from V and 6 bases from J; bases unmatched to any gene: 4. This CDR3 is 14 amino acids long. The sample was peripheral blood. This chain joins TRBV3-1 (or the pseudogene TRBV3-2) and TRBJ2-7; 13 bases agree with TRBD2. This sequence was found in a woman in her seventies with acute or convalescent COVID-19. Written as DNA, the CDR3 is TGTGCCAGCAGCTGGACTAGCGGGAGCACCGAGCAGTACTTC. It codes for CASSWTSGSTEQYF.